The sequence of this T cell receptor (beta chain) was determined in a study of OX40 agonist ivuxolimab in advanced cancers. Study observations and caveats: Some of the lowest clonal expansion was seen in partial responders at 0.1-3.0 mg/kg.

Germline assignment: CDR1 MNHEY and CDR2 SVGAGI. This CDR3 spans 15 amino acids. V shed 6 bases, J shed 1 base, and the junction held 4 bases outside the gene matches. As regards this clone: What it recognizes is unknown.

Some clones are missing from TCRdb's copy, which holds only in-frame ones; the method was immunoSEQ multiplex PCR. Of around 77,000 clones listed, roughly 78% are singletons. The chain is built from TRBV6-5 and TRBJ2-1; 9 bases match TRBD2. Sequences were derived from CD4+ or CD8+ T cells sorted from blood, sampled in a trial of the OX40 agonist ivuxolimab. The source is an adult with an advanced solid tumor such as melanoma, head and neck, liver or kidney cancer. The CDR3: CASSTTSGSYNEQFF. In DNA, the CDR3 is TGTGCCAGCAGCACGACTAGCGGATCCTACAATGAGCAGTTCTTC.